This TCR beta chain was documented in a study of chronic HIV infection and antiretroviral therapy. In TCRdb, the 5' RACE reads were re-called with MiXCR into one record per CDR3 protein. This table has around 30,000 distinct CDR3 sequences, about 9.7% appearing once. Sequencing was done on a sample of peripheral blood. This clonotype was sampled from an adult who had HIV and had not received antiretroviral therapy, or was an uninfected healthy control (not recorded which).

CDR3 protein: CATRGDRDTDTQYF. CDR3 bases: TGTGCCACCAGAGGGGACAGAGACACAGATACGCAGTATTTT. This rearrangement joins TRBV24-1 to TRBJ2-3; 7 bases are a match to TRBD1. The CDR3 totals 14 residues. V was pared by 7 bases and J by 2 bases, with 5 bases of the junction left unmatched. The V gene's germline CDR1 is KGHDR and CDR2 SFDVKD.